The TCR beta chain described here comes from a study of blood T cell repertoires in COVID-19. Study in general: Sources were T cells, B-cell-depleted T cells, or PBMCs; the material itself was cDNA or gDNA.

The repertoire was sequenced with immunoSEQ multiplex PCR; TCRdb's copy has only in-frame clones and lacks some. The sample lists roughly 120,000 clones; just under 90% were seen once. The V gene's germline CDR1 is SGHRS and CDR2 YFSETQ. The CDR3 is 16 residues long. V was trimmed by 2 bases and J by 5 bases, leaving 20 bases between them. V and J are TRBV5-1 and TRBJ2-7; possibly TRBD1 for D (5 bases). The sequenced sample was peripheral blood. The source is a woman aged 45-65 years with acute or convalescent COVID-19. CDR3 nucleotides: TGCGCCAGCAGCTTACGGACATCTACCCCTCTAGACGAGCAGTACTTC. Protein sequence: CASSLRTSTPLDEQYF.